The clone carrying this T cell receptor beta chain was observed a handful of times. Some clones are missing from TCRdb's copy, which holds only in-frame ones; the method was immunoSEQ multiplex PCR. The sample holds 20,000 to 25,000 clones, 78% seen once. The data belong to a study of OX40 agonist ivuxolimab in advanced cancers. Study overall: One hepatocellular carcinoma and two cutaneous melanoma patients partially responded.

Trimming left V 6 bases short and J 5 bases short, with 10 bases between. From germline, CDR1 is DFQATT and CDR2 SNEGSKA (reference sequence). CDR3 length: 11 amino acids. The receptor's source is an adult with an advanced solid tumor such as melanoma, head and neck, liver or kidney cancer. Sequenced material: CD4+ or CD8+ T cells sorted from blood, taken in a trial of the OX40 agonist ivuxolimab. The chain joins TRBV20-1 to TRBJ2-5; D ambiguous. The CDR3 nucleotides read TGCAGTGCCTCCTACGGTGAGACCCAGTACTTC. It encodes CSASYGETQYF.